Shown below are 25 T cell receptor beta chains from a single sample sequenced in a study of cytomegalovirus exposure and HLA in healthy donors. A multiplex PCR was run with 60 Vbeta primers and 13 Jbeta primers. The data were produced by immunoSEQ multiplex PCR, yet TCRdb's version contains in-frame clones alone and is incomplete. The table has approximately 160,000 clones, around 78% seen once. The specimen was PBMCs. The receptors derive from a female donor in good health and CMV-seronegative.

The CDR3 protein is CASSIRAPQGRQPQHF. The CDR3, as DNA: TGTGCCAGTAGTATACGGGCTCCCCAAGGGAGACAGCCCCAGCATTTT. The rearrangement joins TRBV19 to TRBJ1-5; D not certain. Germline V CDR1 and CDR2: LNHDA, SQIVND (reference sequence). This CDR3 spans 16 amino acids. Trimming pared 2 bases from V and 7 bases from J, leaving 18 bases between.

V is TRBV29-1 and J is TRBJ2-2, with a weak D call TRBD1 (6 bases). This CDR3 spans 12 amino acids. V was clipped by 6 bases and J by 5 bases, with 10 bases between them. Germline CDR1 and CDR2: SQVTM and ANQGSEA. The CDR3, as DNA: TGCAGCGTAGGAAGGGGGACCGGGGAGCTGTTTTTT. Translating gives CSVGRGTGELFF.

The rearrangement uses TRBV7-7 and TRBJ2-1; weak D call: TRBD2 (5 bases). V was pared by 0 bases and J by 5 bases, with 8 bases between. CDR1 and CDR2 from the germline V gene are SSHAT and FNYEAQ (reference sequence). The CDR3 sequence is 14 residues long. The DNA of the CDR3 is TGTGCCAGCAGCTTAGCCGGGAAGCACAATGAGCAGTTCTTC. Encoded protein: CASSLAGKHNEQFF.

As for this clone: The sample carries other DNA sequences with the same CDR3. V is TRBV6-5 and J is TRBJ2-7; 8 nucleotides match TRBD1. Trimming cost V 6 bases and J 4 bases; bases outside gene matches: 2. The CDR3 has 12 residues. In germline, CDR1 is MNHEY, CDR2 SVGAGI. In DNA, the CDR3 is TGTGCCAGCAGCAGACAGGGGTACGAGCAGTACTTC. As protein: CASSRQGYEQYF.

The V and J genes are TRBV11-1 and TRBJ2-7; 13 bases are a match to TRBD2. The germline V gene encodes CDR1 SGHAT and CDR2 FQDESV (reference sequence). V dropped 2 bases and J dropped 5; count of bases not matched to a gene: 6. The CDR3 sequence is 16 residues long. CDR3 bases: TGTGCCAGCAGCTTAATTGGGGGGACTAGCGGGAACGAGCAGTACTTC. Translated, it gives CASSLIGGTSGNEQYF.

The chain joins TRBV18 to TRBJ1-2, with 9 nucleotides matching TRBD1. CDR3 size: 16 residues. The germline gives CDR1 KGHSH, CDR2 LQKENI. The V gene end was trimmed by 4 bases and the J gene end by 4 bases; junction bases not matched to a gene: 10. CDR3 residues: CASSLDRGNTVYGYTF. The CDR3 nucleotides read TGTGCCAGCTCACTGGACAGGGGCAATACGGTCTATGGCTACACCTTC.

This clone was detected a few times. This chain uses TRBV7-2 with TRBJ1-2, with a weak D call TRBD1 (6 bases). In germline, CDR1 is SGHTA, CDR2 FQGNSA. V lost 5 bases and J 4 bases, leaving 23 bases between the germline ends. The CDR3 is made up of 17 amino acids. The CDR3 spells CASSAGGSGQDLYGYTF. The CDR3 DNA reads TGTGCCAGCAGCGCGGGGGGTTCGGGACAAGACCTCTATGGCTACACCTTC.

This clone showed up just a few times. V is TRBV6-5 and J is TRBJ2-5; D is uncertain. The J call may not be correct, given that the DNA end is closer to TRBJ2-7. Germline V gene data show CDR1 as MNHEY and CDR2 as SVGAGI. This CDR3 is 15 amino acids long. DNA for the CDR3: TGTGCCAGCAGTTACTCGTTCTGGAGCCTCTACGAGCAGTACTTC. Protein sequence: CASSYSFWSLYEQYF.

CDR3 coding DNA: TGTGCCAGCAGCTTGGCCAGTAGCAATCAGCCCCAGCATTTT. Its translation: CASSLASSNQPQHF. J is TRBJ1-5 and V is TRBV5-5; D unclear. Trimming pared 0 bases from V and 0 bases from J, leaving 4 bases between. Germline CDR1 SGHKS, CDR2 YYEKEE (reference sequence). CDR3 length: 14 residues.

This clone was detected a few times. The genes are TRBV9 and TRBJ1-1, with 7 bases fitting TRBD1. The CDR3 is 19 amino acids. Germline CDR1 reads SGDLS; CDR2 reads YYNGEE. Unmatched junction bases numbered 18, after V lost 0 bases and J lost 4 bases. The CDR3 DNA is TGTGCCAGCAGCGTAGGCCTCGTTACAGGGGCCGTCAGGGGCACTGAAGCTTTCTTT. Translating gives CASSVGLVTGAVRGTEAFF.

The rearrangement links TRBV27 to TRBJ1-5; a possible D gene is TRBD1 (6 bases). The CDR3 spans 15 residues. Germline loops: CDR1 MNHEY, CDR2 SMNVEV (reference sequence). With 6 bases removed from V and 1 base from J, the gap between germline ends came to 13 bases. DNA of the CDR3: TGTGCCAGCAGGCCCATTGGGGGCAGCAATCAGCCCCAGCATTTT. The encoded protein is CASRPIGGSNQPQHF.

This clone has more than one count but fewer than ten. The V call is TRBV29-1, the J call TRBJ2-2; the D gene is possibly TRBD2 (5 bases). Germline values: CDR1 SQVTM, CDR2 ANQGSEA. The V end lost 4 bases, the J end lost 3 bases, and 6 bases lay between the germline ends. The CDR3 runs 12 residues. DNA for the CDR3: TGCAGCGTTGCGAGGGACACCGGGGAGCTGTTTTTT. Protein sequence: CSVARDTGELFF.

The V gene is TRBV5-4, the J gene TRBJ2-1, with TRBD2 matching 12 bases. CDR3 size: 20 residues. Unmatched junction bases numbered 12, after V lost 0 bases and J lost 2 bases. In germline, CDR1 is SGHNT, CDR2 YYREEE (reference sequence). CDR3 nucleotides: TGTGCCAGCAGCTTGGCCGGTCGACTAGCGGGAGTAAGGGCCTACAATGAGCAGTTCTTC. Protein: CASSLAGRLAGVRAYNEQFF.

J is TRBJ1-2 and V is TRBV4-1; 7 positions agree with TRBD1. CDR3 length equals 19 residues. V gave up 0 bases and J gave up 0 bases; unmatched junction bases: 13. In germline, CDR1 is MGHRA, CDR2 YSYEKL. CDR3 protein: CASSQEPPRGTASNYGYTF. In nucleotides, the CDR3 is TGCGCCAGCAGCCAAGAACCCCCAAGGGGGACAGCCTCTAACTATGGCTACACCTTC.

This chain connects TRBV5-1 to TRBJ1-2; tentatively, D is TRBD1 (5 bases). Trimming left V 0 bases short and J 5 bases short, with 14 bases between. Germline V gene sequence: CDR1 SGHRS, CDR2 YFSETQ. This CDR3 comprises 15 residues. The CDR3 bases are TGCGCCAGCAGCTTGGGGAACAGGAGATTATATGGCTACACCTTC. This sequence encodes CASSLGNRRLYGYTF.

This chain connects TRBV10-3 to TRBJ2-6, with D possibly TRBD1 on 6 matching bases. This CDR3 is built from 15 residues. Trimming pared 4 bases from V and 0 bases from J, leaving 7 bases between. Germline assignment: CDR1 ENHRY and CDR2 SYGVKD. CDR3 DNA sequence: TGTGCCATCAGTGGGGGGCTCTCTGGGGCCAACGTCCTGACTTTC. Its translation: CAISGGLSGANVLTF.

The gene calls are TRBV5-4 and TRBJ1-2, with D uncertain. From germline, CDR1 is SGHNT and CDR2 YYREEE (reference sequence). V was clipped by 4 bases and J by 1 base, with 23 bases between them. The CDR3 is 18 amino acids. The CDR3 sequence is CASSLGGRASQFNYGYTF. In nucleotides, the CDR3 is TGTGCCAGCAGCCTCGGCGGCCGCGCGAGCCAATTTAACTATGGCTACACCTTC.

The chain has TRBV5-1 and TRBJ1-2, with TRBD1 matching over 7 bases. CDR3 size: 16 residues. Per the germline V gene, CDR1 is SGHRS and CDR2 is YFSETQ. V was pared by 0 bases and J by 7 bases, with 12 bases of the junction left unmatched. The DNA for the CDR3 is TGCGCCAGCAGCTTGGGTATTACAGGGGTCAATCCTGGCTACACCTTC. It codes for CASSLGITGVNPGYTF.

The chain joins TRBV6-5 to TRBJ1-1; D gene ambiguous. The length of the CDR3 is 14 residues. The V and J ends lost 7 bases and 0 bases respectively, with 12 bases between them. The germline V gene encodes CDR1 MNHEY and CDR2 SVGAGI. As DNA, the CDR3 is TGTGCCAGCAAGAGGGCGCGGATGAACACTGAAGCTTTCTTT. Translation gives CASKRARMNTEAFF.

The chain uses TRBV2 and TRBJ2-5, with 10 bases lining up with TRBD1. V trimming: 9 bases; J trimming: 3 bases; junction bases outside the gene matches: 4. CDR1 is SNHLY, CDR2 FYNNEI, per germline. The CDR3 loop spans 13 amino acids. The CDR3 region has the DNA TGTGCCAGTCACGGGACAGGGGAAGAGACCCAGTACTTC. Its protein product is CASHGTGEETQYF.

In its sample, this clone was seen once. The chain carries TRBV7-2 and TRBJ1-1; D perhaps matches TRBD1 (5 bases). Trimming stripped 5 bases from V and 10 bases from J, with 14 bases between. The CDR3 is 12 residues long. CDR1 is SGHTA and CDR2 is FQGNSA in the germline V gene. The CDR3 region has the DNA TGTGCCAGCAGCAACGGGGGAGGGCGAGCTTTCTTT. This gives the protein CASSNGGGRAFF.

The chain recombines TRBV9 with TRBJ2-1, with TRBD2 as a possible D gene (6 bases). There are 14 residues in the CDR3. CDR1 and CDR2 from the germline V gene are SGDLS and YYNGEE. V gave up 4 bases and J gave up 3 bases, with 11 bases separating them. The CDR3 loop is CASSLGGDYNEQFF. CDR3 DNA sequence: TGTGCCAGCAGCCTCGGGGGAGACTACAATGAGCAGTTCTTC.

DNA of the CDR3: TGTGCCAGCAGCTTGAGCCATGAGCAGTTCTTC. Its protein is CASSLSHEQFF. The chain carries TRBV5-6 and TRBJ2-1; D call uncertain. Germline V gene lookup returns CDR1 SGHDT and CDR2 YYEEEE. Trimming shortened V by 1 base and J by 8 bases, and 4 bases separated the two germline ends. The CDR3 is made up of 11 amino acids.

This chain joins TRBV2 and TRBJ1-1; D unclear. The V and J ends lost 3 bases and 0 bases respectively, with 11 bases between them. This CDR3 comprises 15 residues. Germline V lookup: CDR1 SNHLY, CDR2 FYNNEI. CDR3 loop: CASSDSLGVNTEAFF. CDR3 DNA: TGTGCCAGCAGTGACAGTCTGGGCGTGAACACTGAAGCTTTCTTT.

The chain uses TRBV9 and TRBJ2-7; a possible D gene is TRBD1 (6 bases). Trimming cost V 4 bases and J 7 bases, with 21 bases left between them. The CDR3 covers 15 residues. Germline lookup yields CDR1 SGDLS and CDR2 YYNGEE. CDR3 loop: CASSLTQGGLGEQYF. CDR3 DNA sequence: TGTGCCAGCAGCTTAACACAGGGCGGACTGGGGGAGCAGTACTTC.